The T cell receptor (beta chain) described here comes from a study of cytotoxic CD8 clonotypes in ibrutinib-treated CLL (dated by TCRdb to the early 2020s). Study-level background: The cohort included roughly 15 treatment-naive and about a dozen relapsed/refractory patients; roughly 17 were IGHV unmutated. Response samples were taken after a median of approximately eleven months on treatment, ranging from 6 to 36 months. Responses were partial in some 24 patients and complete in 2; after median about 68 months follow-up, some 14 stayed in remission and some twelve progressed. An average of about 250,000 productive templates and some 100,000 productive rearrangements was obtained per sample. Of the 70 to 90 people in the trial, around 26 had longitudinal samples available. Cryopreserved peripheral blood mononuclear cells were obtained before treatment, at response, and at either sustained remission or disease progression.

Only a few counts were recorded for this clone. Which antigen it targets is not known. No base quality information exists; no much larger clone differs at one position. For TCR beta library preparation, approximately 2 micrograms of genomic DNA was extracted from cryopreserved PBMCs. Longitudinal blood samples from CLL patients on ibrutinib monotherapy were analyzed using high-throughput TCR beta sequencing. Patients were enrolled in a phase 2 open-label single-center ibrutinib monotherapy trial. Study-wide conclusions, independent of this receptor: At baseline, clonality was higher than in age-matched healthy donors and showed a strong correlation with circulating CD8+ T-cell counts. Public clonotypes were rare and either shrank or stayed stable during treatment, and the rise in clonality at ibrutinib response reflected expansion of private clonotypes. Clonality increased at ibrutinib response, stayed stable in sustained remission, and fell back toward baseline at progression. Lymph node repertoires were not examined, and the timing of sampling was not matched between patients in sustained remission and those whose disease progressed.

Cut back by 3 bases and 6 bases, the V and J ends lie 12 bases apart. The CDR3 sequence holds 13 residues, the cysteine and phenylalanine included. Only the CDR3 region is kept as DNA, spanning 39 bases read in frame from base 1. Via the germline V gene, CDR1 is SQVTM and CDR2 ANQGSEA. Each clonotype received, on average, roughly 9.6x coverage in deep resolution sequencing performed on a MiSeq, where the target depth lay between 1 in 1 million and 1 in 200,000 T cells. The immunoSEQ hsTCRB Kit was used to generate TCR beta libraries. The authors processed their data as follows. ImmunoSEQ Data Assistant and ImmunoSEQ Analyzer were used for data analysis, and V, D and J genes were assigned according to IMGT definitions. Clonality, which ranges from 0 to 1, was calculated as one minus the normalized Shannon entropy of productive rearrangement frequencies. Public clonotype analysis was restricted to overrepresented clonotypes comprising at least 0.05% of each patient's repertoire. Thirteen repertoires from age-matched healthy donors, obtained from immuneACCESS, served as clonality controls. The clones in this table, taken by TCRdb from immuneACCESS, are in-frame only. Not every clone is retained; where verified, under half of the shortfall comes from an unresolved V gene, and the cause of the rest is unknown. That table is the source of V, J and clone size, and D and trimming were worked out from the DNA. The sample has over 25,000 clones on record, 55% to 65% of them singletons. Approximately 14% of the sample is held by the ten biggest clonotypes.

Sample: PBMCs, taken before ibrutinib treatment. The V gene is TRBV29-1 and the J gene is TRBJ1-5; a tentative D match to TRBD1 spans 5 bases. The source of this sequence is a human donor with chronic lymphocytic leukemia. The CDR3 corresponds to CSVDGGLGQPQHF. The DNA is as follows: TGCAGCGTTGATGGGGGGTTGGGTCAGCCCCAGCATTTT.